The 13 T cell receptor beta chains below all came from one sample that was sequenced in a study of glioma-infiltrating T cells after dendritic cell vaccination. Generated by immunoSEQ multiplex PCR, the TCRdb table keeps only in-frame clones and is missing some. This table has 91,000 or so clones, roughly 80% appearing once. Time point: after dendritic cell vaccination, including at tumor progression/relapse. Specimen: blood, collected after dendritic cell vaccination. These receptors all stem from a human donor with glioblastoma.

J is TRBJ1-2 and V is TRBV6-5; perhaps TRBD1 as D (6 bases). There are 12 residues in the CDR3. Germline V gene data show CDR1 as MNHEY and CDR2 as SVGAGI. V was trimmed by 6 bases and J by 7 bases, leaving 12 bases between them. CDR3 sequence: CASSDRLPGYTF. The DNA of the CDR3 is TGTGCCAGCAGCGACAGGTTGCCTGGCTACACCTTC.

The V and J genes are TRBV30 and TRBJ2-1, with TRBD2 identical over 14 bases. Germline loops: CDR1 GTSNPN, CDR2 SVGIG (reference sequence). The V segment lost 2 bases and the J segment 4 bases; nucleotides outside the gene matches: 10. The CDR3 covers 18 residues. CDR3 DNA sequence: TGTGCCTGGAGTTTAGGACGACTAGCGGGGGGGCCTTACAATGAGCAGTTCTTC. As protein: CAWSLGRLAGGPYNEQFF.

The CDR3 nucleotides are TGCGCCAGCAGCTTGGATAGCCTGACACGGGGTTCACCCCTCCACTTT. This encodes CASSLDSLTRGSPLHF. The chain employs TRBV5-1 and TRBJ1-6; no firm D call. The CDR3 consists of 16 residues. Trimming left V 0 bases short and J 9 bases short, with 16 bases between. Germline loops: CDR1 SGHRS, CDR2 YFSETQ.

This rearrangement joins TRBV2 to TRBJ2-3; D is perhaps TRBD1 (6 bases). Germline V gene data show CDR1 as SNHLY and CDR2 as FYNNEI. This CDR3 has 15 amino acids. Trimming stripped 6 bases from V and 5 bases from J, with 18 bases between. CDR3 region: CASSDGTLWEDTQYF. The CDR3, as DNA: TGTGCCAGCAGCGACGGGACACTCTGGGAAGATACGCAGTATTTT. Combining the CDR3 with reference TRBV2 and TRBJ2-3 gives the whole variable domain EPEVTQTPSHQVTQMGQEVILRCVPISNHLYFYWYRQILGQKVEFLVSFYNNEISEKSEIFDDQFSVERPDGSNFTLKIRSTKLEDSAMYFCASSDGTLWEDTQYFGPGTRLTVL.

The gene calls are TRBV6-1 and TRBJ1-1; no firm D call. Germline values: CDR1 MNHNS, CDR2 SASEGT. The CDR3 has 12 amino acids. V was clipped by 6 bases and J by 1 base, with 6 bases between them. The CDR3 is CASREGNTEAFF. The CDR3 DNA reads TGTGCCAGCAGGGAGGGGAACACTGAAGCTTTCTTT.

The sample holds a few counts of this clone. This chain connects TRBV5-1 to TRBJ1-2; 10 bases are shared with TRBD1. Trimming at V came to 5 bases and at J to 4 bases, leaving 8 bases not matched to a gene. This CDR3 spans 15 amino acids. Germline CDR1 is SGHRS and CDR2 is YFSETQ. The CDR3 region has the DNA TGCGCCAGCAGGGCCGGGACAGGGGAAGGCTATGGCTACACCTTC. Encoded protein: CASRAGTGEGYGYTF.

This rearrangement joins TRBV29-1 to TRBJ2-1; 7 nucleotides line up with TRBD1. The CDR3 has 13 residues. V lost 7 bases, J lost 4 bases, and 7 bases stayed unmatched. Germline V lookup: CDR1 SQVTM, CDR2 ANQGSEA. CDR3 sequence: CSGRGQFYNEQFF. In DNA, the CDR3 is TGCAGCGGTAGGGGACAGTTTTACAATGAGCAGTTCTTC.

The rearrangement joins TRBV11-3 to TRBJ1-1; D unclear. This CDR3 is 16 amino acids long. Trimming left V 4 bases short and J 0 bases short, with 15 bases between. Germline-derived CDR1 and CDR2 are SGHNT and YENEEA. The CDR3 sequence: CASSWTDEIMNTEAFF. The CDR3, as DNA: TGTGCCAGCAGCTGGACTGACGAAATCATGAACACTGAAGCTTTCTTT.

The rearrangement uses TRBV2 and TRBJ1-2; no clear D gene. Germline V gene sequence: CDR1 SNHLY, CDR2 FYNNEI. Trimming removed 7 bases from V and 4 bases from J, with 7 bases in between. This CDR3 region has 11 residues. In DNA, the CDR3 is TGTGCCAGCACTGCGAGCTATGGCTACACCTTC. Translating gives CASTASYGYTF.

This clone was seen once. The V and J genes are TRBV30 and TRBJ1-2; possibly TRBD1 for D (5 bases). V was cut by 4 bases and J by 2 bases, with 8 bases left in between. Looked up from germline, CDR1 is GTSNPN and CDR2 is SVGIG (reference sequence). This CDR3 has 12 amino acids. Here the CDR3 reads CAWKGQNYGYTF. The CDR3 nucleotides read TGTGCCTGGAAGGGGCAAAACTATGGCTACACCTTC. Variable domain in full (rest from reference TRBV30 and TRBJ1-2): SQTIHQWPATLVQPVGSPLSLECTVEGTSNPNLYWYRQAAGRGLQLLFYSVGIGQISSEVPQNLSASRPQDRQFILSSKKLLLSDSGFYLCAWKGQNYGYTFGSGTRLTVV.

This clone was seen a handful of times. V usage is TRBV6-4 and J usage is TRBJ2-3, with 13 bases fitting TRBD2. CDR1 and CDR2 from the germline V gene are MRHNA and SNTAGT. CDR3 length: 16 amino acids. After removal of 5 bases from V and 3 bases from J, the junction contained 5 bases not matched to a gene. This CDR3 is CASSPTSGGATDTQYF. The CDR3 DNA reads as TGTGCCAGCAGTCCAACTAGCGGGGGGGCAACAGATACGCAGTATTTT.

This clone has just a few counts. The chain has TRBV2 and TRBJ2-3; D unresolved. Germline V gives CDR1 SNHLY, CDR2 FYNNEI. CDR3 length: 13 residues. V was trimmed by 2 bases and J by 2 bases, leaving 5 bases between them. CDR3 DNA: TGTGCCAGCAGTGAACCCTTCACAGATACGCAGTATTTT. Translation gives CASSEPFTDTQYF.

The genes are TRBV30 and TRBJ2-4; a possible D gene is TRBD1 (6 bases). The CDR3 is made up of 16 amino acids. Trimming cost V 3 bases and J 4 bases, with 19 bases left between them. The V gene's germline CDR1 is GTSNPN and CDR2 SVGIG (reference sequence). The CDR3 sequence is CAWRDRAPLTKNIQYF. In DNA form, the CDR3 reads TGTGCCTGGAGGGACAGAGCTCCTTTGACTAAAAACATTCAGTACTTC.